Listed below are T cell receptor beta chains from one sample, sequenced in a study of blood T cell repertoires in COVID-19. Sequencing was performed with immunoSEQ multiplex PCR; in TCRdb, only in-frame clones are kept and a portion is missing. The top ten clones hold around an eighth of a sample with about 440,000 clones, about 87% of them seen once. What was sequenced was peripheral blood. These receptor sequences come from a woman aged 50 to 65 with COVID-19, enrolled during active disease. Each CDR3 is given with its conserved first and last residue. Each record gives: V gene, J gene, clone size, CDR3 length, D gene, CDR3 protein, CDR3 DNA. A D gene is named only where the DNA matches it firmly. Clone size is shown for a subset of rows, as once, few, many or a class of expanded clone.

TRBV3-1/TRBV3-2	TRBJ2-5	few	15	TRBD2	CASSPYGLAGETQYF	TGTGCCAGCAGCCCTTACGGACTAGCAGGAGAGACCCAGTACTTC
TRBV6-5	TRBJ1-6	once	13	-	CASRIDADSPLHF	TGTGCCAGCAGAATAGACGCGGATTCACCCCTCCACTTT
TRBV23-1	TRBJ1-1	-	15	TRBD1	CASSQRTGRNTEAFF	TGCGCCAGCAGTCAACGGACAGGGCGGAACACTGAAGCTTTCTTT
TRBV6-5	TRBJ1-2	-	16	-	CASSYQPLEGDYGYTF	TGTGCCAGCAGTTACCAACCTCTGGAGGGAGACTATGGCTACACCTTC
TRBV13	TRBJ2-3	-	16	-	CASRATAWGPPDTQYF	TGTGCCAGCAGGGCAACGGCCTGGGGGCCCCCAGATACGCAGTATTTT
TRBV7-3	TRBJ2-3	-	15	-	CASSFLGGHTDTQYF	TGTGCCAGCAGCTTTCTCGGGGGGCATACAGATACGCAGTATTTT
TRBV15	TRBJ2-2	-	16	-	CATSRGTGAGTGELFF	TGTGCCACCAGCAGAGGGACGGGCGCAGGGACCGGGGAGCTGTTTTTT
TRBV24-1	TRBJ1-1	-	13	-	CATSDRRGSEAFF	TGTGCTACCAGTGATCGCAGGGGAAGTGAAGCTTTCTTT
TRBV5-1	TRBJ2-7	-	15	-	CASSLGGHSSGEQYF	TGCGCCAGCAGCTTGGGGGGACATTCGTCGGGCGAGCAGTACTTC
TRBV30	TRBJ1-4	-	15	-	CAWSPNRDPNEKLFF	TGTGCCTGGTCACCAAACCGGGATCCTAATGAAAAACTGTTTTTT
TRBV6-5	TRBJ1-1	few	14	-	CASTYGVWDTEAFF	TGTGCCAGCACCTACGGGGTTTGGGACACTGAAGCTTTCTTT
TRBV30	TRBJ1-1	-	12	TRBD1	CAWNRGGTEAFF	TGTGCCTGGAACAGGGGGGGCACTGAAGCTTTCTTT
TRBV27	TRBJ2-7	-	11	-	CASRGAYEQYF	TGTGCCAGCAGGGGCGCCTACGAGCAGTACTTC
TRBV28	TRBJ1-1	-	14	TRBD1	CASSRTGGLGEAFF	TGTGCCAGCAGCCGGACAGGGGGCTTAGGTGAAGCTTTCTTT
TRBV24-1	TRBJ2-2	-	17	-	CATSDDWALGKSGELFF	TGTGCCACCAGTGATGACTGGGCCCTCGGGAAAAGTGGGGAGCTGTTTTTT
TRBV4-1	TRBJ2-7	-	15	TRBD2	CASSQGLAGGLEQYF	TGCGCCAGCAGCCAAGGACTAGCGGGGGGGCTCGAGCAGTACTTC